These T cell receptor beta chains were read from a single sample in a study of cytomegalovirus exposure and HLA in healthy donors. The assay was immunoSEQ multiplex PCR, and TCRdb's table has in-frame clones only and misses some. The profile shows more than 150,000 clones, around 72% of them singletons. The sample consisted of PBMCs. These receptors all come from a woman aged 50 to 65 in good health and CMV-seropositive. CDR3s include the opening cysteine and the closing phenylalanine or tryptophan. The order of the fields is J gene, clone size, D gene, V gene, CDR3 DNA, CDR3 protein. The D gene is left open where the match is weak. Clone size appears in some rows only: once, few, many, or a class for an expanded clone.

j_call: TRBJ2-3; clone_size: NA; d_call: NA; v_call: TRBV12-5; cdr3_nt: TGTGCTAGTGGTTTGCCCATCACAGATACGCAGTATTTT; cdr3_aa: CASGLPITDTQYF
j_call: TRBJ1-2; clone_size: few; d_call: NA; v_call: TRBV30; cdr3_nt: TGTGCCTGGAGTCTCTACAGGGTGGCCTATGGCTACACCTTC; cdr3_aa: CAWSLYRVAYGYTF
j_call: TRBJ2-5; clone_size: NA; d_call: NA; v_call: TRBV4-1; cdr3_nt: TGCGCCAGCAGCCAAGAGCCGGGACTTTCAGAGACCCAGTACTTC; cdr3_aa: CASSQEPGLSETQYF
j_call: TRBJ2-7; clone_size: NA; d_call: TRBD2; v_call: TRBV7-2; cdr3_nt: TGTGCCAGCAGCTTAAAGCGGGAGGCCCTCTTCGGGGAGCAGTACTTC; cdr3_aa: CASSLKREALFGEQYF
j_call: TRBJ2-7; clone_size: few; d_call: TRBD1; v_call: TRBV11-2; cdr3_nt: TGTGCCAGCAGCAGGGACAGGGACCACGAGCAGTACTTC; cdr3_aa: CASSRDRDHEQYF
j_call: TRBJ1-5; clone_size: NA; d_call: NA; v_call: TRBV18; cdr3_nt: TGTGCCAGCTCACCGGGAGAACAGCCCCAGCATTTT; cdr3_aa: CASSPGEQPQHF
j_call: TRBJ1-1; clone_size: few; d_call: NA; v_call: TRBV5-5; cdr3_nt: TGTGCCAGCAGCTTGAGCGGACAGCTCATTGAAGCTTTCTTT; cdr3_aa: CASSLSGQLIEAFF
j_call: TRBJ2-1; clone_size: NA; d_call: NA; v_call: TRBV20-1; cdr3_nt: TGCAGTGCTAGAGACGGGGTTGAGCAGTTCTTC; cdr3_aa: CSARDGVEQFF
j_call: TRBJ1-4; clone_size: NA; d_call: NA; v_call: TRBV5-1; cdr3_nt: TGCGCCAGCAGCCCCGAAGGCGGGGCAACTAATGAAAAACTGTTTTTT; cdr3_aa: CASSPEGGATNEKLFF
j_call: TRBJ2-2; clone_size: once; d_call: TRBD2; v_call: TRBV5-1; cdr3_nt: TGCGCCAGCAGCTACAATATTCGGACTAGCGGGGGATCGAACACCGGGGAGCTGTTTTTT; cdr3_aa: CASSYNIRTSGGSNTGELFF
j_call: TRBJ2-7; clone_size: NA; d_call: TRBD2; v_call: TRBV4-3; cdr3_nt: TGCGCCAGCAGCCAATTTGCCCGGACTAGCAACGAGCAGTACTTC; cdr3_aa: CASSQFARTSNEQYF
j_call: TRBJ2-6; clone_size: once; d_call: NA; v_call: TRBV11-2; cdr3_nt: TGTGCCAGCAGTTCATTTGGGGGGTCTGGGGCCAACGTCCTGACTTTC; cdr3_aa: CASSSFGGSGANVLTF
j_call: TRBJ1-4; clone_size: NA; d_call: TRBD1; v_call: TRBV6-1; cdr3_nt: TGTGCCAGCAGTCCCCAGACAGGGGGCGCCGAAAAACTGTTTTTT; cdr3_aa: CASSPQTGGAEKLFF
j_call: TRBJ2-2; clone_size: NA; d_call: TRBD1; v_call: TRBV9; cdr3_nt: TGTGCCAGCAGCGCGGGGGACAGGGCCGTCGCCGGGGAGCTGTTTTTT; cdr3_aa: CASSAGDRAVAGELFF
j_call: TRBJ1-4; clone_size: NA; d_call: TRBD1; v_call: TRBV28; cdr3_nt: TGTGCCAGCAGTCGGACAGGGGTTAATGAAAAACTGTTTTTT; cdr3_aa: CASSRTGVNEKLFF
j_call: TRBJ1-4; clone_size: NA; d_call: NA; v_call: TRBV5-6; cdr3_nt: TGTGCCAGCAGCTCCACGGCGGACGGGGGAAATGAAAAACTGTTTTTT; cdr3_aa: CASSSTADGGNEKLFF
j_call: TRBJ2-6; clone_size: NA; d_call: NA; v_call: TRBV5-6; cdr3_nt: TGTGCCAGCAGCTTGATGAGCTCTGGGGCCAACGGCCTGACTTTC; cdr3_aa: CASSLMSSGANGLTF
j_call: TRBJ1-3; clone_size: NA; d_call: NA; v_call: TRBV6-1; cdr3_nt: TGTGCCAGCAGTGAACGGAGGACTGGAAACACCATATATTTT; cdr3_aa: CASSERRTGNTIYF
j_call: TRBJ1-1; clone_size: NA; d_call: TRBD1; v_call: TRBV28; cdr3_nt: TGTGCCAGCAGTTTGTCTACAGGGGGGAACACTGAAGCTTTCTTT; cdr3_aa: CASSLSTGGNTEAFF
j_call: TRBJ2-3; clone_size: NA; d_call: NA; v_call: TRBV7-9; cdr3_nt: TGTGCCAGCAGCCCGCTGGGACTTGTTAGCACAGATACGCAGTATTTT; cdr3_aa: CASSPLGLVSTDTQYF
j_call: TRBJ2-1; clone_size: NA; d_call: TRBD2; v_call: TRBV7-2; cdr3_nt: TGTGCCAGCAGCTTACCGGGACTAGCGGACAATGAGCAGTTCTTC; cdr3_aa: CASSLPGLADNEQFF
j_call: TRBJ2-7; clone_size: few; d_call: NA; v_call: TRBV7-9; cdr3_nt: TGTGCCAGCAGCGAGAAGACAGGCTCCTACGAGCAGTACTTC; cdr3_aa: CASSEKTGSYEQYF
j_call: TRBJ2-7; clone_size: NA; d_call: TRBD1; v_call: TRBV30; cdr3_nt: TGTGCCTGGGGTGTAAGCCATCACAGGGGGCAGTACTTC; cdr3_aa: CAWGVSHHRGQYF
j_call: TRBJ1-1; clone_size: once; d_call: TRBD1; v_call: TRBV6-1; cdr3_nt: TGTGCCAGCAGTGAGTCCAGGGACAGGGCTGAAGCTTTCTTT; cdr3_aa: CASSESRDRAEAFF
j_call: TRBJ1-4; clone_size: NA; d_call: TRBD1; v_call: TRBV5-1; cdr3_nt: TGCGCCAGCAGCAGACAGGGGGCAGGGGATGTGGATGAAAAACTGTTTTTT; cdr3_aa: CASSRQGAGDVDEKLFF
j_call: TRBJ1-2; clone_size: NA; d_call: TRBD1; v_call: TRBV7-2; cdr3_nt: TGTGCCAGCAGCTGGCTCGGGACAGTCTATGGCTACACCTTC; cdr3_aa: CASSWLGTVYGYTF
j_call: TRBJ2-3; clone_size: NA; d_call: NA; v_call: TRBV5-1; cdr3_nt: TGCGCCAGCAGCCTAAGGACTCGCGGGGAAGATACGCAGTATTTT; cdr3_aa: CASSLRTRGEDTQYF
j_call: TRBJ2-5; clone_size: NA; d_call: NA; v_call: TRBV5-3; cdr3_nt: TGTGCCAGAAGCTTGTGGCCCATCAACTTC; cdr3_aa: CARSLWPINF
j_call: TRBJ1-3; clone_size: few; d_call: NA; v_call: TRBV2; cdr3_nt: TGTGCCTACAGACAGTCTGGAAACACCATATATTTT; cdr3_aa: CAYRQSGNTIYF